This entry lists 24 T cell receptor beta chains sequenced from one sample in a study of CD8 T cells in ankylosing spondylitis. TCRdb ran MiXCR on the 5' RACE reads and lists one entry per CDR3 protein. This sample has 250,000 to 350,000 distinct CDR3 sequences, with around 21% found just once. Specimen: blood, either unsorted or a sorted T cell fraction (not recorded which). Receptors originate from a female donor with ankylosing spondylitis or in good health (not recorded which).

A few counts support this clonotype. For the CDR3, the DNA is TGTGCCAGCAGCCAAGTGACAAACACTGAAGCTTTCTTT. Protein: CASSQVTNTEAFF. The chain employs TRBV14 and TRBJ1-1, with D unclear. Germline values: CDR1 SGHDN, CDR2 FVKESK. The CDR3 loop spans 13 amino acids. Deletions cut 1 base from V and 2 bases from J, with 5 bases between.

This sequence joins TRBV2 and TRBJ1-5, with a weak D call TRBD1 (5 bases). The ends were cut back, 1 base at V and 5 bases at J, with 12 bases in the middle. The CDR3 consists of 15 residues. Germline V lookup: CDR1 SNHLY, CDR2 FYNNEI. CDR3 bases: TGTGCCAGCAGTGAAGAAGGGGCGAGATATCAGCCCCAGCATTTT. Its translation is CASSEEGARYQPQHF.

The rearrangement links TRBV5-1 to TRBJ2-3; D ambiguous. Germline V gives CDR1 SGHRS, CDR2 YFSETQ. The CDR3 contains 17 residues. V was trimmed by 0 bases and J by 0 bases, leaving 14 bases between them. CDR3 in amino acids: CASSLDARKPSTDTQYF. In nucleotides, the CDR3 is TGCGCCAGCAGCTTGGATGCCCGTAAACCTAGCACAGATACGCAGTATTTT.

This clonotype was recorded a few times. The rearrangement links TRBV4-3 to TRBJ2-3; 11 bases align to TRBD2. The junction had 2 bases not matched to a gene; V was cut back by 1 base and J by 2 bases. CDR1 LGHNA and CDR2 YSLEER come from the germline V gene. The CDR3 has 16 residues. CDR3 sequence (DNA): TGCGCCAGCAGCCAAGTACTAGCGGGGGCCACAGATACGCAGTATTTT. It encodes CASSQVLAGATDTQYF.

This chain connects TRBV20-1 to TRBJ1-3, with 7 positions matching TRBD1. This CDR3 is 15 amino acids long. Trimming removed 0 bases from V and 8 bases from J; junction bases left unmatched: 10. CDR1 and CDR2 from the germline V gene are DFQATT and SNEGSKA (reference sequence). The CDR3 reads CSARDRRGLGDTIYF. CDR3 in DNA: TGCAGTGCTAGAGATCGTAGGGGGCTAGGGGACACCATATATTTT.

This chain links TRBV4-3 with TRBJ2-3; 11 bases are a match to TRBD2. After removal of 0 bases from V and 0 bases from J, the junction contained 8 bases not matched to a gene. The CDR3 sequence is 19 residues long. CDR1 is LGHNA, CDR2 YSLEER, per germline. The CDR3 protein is CASSQDWASGRWSTDTQYF. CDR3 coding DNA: TGCGCCAGCAGCCAAGATTGGGCTAGCGGGAGGTGGAGCACAGATACGCAGTATTTT.

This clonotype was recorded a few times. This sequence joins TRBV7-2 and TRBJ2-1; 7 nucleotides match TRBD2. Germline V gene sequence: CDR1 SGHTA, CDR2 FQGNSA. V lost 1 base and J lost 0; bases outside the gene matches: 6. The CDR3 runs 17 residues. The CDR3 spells CASSLVAAGSSYNEQFF. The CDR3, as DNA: TGTGCCAGCAGCTTAGTGGCAGCGGGGAGCTCCTACAATGAGCAGTTCTTC.

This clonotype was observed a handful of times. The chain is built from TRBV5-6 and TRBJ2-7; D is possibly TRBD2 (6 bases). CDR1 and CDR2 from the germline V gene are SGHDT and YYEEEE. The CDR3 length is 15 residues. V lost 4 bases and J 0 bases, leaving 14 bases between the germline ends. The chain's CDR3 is CASSTQGLPSYEQYF. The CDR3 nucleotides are TGTGCCAGCAGCACTCAGGGACTGCCCTCCTACGAGCAGTACTTC.

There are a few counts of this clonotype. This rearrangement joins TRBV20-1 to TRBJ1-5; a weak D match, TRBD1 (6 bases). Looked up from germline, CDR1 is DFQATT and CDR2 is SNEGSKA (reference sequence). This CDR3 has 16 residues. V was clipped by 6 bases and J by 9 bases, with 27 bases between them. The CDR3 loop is CSAKEGQGQALGPQHF. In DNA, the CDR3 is TGCAGTGCCAAAGAGGGTCAGGGACAAGCCTTGGGGCCCCAGCATTTT.

This chain's CDR3 is CSATTSGRAYEQYF. In DNA form, the CDR3 reads TGCAGTGCTACGACTAGCGGGAGAGCTTACGAGCAGTACTTC. J is TRBJ2-7 and V is TRBV20-1, with 12 bases aligning to TRBD2. V lost 4 bases and J lost 4; bases outside the gene matches: 5. The CDR3 is 14 residues long. The germline V gene encodes CDR1 DFQATT and CDR2 SNEGSKA (reference sequence).

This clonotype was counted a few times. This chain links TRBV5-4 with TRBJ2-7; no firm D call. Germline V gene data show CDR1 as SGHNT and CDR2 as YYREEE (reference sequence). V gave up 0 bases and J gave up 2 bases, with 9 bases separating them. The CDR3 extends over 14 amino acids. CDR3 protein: CASSLEAAAYEQYF. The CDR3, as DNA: TGTGCCAGCAGCTTGGAGGCCGCCGCCTACGAGCAGTACTTC.

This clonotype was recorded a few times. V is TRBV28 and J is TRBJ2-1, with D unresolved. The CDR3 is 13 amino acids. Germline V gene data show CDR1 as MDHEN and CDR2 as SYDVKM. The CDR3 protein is CVTSTTVPNEQFF. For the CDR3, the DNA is TGTGTCACAAGTACGACCGTCCCCAATGAGCAGTTCTTC.

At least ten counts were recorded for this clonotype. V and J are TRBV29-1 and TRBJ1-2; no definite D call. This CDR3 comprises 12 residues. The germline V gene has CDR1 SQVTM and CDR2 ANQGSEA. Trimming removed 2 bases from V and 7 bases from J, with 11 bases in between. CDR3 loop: CSVERRLLGYTF. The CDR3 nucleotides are TGCAGCGTTGAACGTCGGTTGCTTGGCTACACCTTC.

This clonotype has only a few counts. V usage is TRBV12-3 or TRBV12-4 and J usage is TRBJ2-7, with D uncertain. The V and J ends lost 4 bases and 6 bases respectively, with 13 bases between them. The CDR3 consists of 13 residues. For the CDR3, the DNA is TGTGCCAGCAGTTCCTCCGACTCCGCCGAGCAGTACTTC. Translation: CASSSSDSAEQYF.

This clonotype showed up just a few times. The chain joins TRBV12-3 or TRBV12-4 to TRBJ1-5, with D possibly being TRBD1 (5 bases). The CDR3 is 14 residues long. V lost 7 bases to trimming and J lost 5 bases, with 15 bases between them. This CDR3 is CASTQGNGHQPQHF. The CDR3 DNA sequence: TGTGCCAGCACCCAGGGCAACGGGCATCAGCCCCAGCATTTT.

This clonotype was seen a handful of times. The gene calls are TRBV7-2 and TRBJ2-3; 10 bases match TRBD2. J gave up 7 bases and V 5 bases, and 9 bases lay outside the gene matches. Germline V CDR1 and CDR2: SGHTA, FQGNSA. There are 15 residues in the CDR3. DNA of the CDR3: TGTGCCAGCAGCCTAACTAGCGGGACAACACATACGCAGTATTTT. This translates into CASSLTSGTTHTQYF.

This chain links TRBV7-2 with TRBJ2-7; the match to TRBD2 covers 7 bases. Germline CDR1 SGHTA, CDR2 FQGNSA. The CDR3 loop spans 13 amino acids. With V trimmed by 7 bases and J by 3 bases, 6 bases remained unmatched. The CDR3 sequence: CASTPAGLYEQYF. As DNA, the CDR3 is TGTGCCAGCACCCCAGCGGGACTCTACGAGCAGTACTTC.

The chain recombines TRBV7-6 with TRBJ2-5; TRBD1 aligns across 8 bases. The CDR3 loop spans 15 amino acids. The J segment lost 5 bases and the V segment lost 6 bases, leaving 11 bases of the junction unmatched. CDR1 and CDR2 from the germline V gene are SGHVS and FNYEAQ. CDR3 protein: CASSPLDRGGETQYF. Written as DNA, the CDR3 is TGTGCCAGCAGTCCTCTCGACAGGGGAGGCGAGACCCAGTACTTC.

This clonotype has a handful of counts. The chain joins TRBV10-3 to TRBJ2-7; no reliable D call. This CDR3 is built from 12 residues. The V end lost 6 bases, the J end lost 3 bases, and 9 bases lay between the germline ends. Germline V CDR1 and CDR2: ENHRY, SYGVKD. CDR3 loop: CAISQGGYEQYF. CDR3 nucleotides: TGTGCCATCAGCCAAGGCGGCTACGAGCAGTACTTC.

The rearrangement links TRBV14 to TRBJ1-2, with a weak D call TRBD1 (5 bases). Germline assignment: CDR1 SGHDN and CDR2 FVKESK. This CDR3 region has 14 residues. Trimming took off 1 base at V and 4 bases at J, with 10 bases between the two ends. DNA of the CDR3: TGTGCCAGCAGCCAAGGTACAGGTCCCTATGGCTACACCTTC. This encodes CASSQGTGPYGYTF.

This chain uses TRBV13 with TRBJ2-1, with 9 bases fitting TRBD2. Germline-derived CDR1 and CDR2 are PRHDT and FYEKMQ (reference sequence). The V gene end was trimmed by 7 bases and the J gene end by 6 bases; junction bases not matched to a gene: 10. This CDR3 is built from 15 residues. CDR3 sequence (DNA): TGTGCCAGCACTCTAGCGGGACGGCGACTCAATGAGCAGTTCTTC. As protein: CASTLAGRRLNEQFF.

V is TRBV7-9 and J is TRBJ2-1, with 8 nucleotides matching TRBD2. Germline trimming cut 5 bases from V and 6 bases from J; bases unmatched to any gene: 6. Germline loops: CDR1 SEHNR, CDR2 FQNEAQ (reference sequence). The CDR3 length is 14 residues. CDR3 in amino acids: CASSPPGLVNEQFF. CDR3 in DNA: TGTGCCAGCAGCCCTCCGGGACTAGTCAATGAGCAGTTCTTC.

CDR3 sequence (DNA): TGCGCCAGCAGACCCACAGTCCTCGGGGCTGGAAACACCATATATTTT. It encodes CASRPTVLGAGNTIYF. The gene calls are TRBV4-1 and TRBJ1-3; no clear D. The germline V and J ends were trimmed by 6 bases and 2 bases, with 17 bases remaining between them. Germline CDR1 is MGHRA and CDR2 is YSYEKL. There are 16 residues in the CDR3.

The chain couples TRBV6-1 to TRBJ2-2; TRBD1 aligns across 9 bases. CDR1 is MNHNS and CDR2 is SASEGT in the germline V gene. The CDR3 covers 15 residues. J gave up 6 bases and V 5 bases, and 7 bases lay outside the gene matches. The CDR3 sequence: CASSLGTGKAGELFF. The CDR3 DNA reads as TGTGCCAGCAGTCTGGGGACAGGGAAGGCCGGGGAGCTGTTTTTT.